This TCR beta chain comes out of a study of blood T cell repertoires in COVID-19. In the study overall: Samples came from the United States, Italy and Spain, spanning acute and convalescent COVID-19. From T cells, B-cell-depleted T cells, or PBMCs came the material, which was cDNA or gDNA.

With 4 bases removed from V and 7 bases from J, the gap between germline ends came to 15 bases. The CDR3 length is 14 residues. Per germline, CDR1 SGDLS and CDR2 YYNGEE. Seattle's enrolled individuals joined amid active infection and were then monitored longitudinally. This table comes from immunoSEQ multiplex PCR, and its TCRdb copy is limited to in-frame clones, with some not included. The sample holds tens of thousands of clones, 60% to 85% seen once. V gene TRBV9 combines with J gene TRBJ2-1; TRBD2 might be the D (5 bases). The sequenced sample was peripheral blood. The source of this sequence is a man aged 30 to 39 with COVID-19, enrolled during active disease. This CDR3 is CASSPLRDGNEQFF. The CDR3, as DNA: TGTGCCAGCAGCCCCCTACGGGATGGGAATGAGCAGTTCTTC.